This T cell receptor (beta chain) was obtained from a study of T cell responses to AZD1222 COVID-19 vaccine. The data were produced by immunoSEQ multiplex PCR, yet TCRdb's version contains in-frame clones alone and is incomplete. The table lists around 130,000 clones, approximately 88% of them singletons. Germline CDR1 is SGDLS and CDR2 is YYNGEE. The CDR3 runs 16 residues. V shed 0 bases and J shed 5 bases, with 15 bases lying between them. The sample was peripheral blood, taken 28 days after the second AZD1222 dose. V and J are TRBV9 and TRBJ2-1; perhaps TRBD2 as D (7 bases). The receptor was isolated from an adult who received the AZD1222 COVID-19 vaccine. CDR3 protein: CASSVGRGEGDNEQFF. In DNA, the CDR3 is TGTGCCAGCAGCGTAGGTCGAGGGGAGGGGGACAATGAGCAGTTCTTC.